The 3 T cell receptor beta chains below were found in one sample sequenced in a study of preoperative IRX-2 immunotherapy in early breast cancer (dated by TCRdb to about 2019). The library came from the immunoSEQ multiplex PCR assay. TCRdb took over this immuneACCESS table, retaining in-frame rearrangements with V and J assigned. Such tables are incomplete; in checked studies, under half of the missing clones stem from an unresolved V gene, and the remainder is unexplained. In all, the sample holds over 25,000 clones, and over 75% of those were seen once. Together, the top ten hold approximately 1.5% of the sample. This specimen's treatment or condition label, interpreted: preoperative locoregional IRX-2 cytokine immunotherapy. The source material was lymph node tissue, sampled after IRX-2 immunotherapy. The source is a human donor with breast cancer.

This chain links TRBV11-1 with TRBJ2-3; D is perhaps TRBD1 or TRBD2 (6 bases each). Trimming shortened V by 5 bases and J by 4 bases, and 16 bases separated the two germline ends. The CDR3 extends over 15 amino acids. Germline CDR1 SGHAT, CDR2 FQDESV (reference sequence). The CDR3 protein is CASSPIGGRADTQYF. CDR3 nucleotide sequence: TGTGCCAGCAGCCCAATTGGGGGGCGCGCAGATACGCAGTATTTT.

This chain links TRBV6-8 with TRBJ2-2; 12 bases match TRBD2. Germline V gene lookup returns CDR1 MNHGY and CDR2 SAAAGT. This CDR3 is built from 18 residues. The V gene end was trimmed by 6 bases and the J gene end by 4 bases; junction bases not matched to a gene: 12. This CDR3 is CASRFLAGGSSGTGELFF. The CDR3 bases are TGTGCCAGCAGGTTCCTAGCGGGGGGGTCGTCGGGCACCGGGGAGCTGTTTTTT.

The J gene is TRBJ1-1, the V gene TRBV15; tentatively, D is TRBD1 (6 bases). This CDR3 has 15 amino acids. The V and J ends lost 1 base and 5 bases respectively, with 14 bases between them. Looked up from germline, CDR1 is LNHNV and CDR2 is YYDKDF (reference sequence). The CDR3 nucleotides are TGTGCCACCAGCAGAGTCCTGGGGGCGGAAACTGAAGCTTTCTTT. Its protein is CATSRVLGAETEAFF.